These 28 T cell receptor beta chains originate from one sample sequenced in a study of a mutant IDH1 vaccine in newly diagnosed glioma. Clones were sequenced by immunoSEQ multiplex PCR, and TCRdb holds only the in-frame ones, with some missing. There are 52,000 or so clones in the sample; 80% occur only once, and about 6.3% lies in the top ten. Specified time point: week 23, last vaccination. Each vaccine dose was 300 ug of mutant IDH1 20-mer peptide, with topical imiquimod. No antigens are known for them. Source: PBMCs, taken from a glioma patient whose treatment included an IDH1 peptide vaccine. Source of these receptors: a man aged 40-49 years with glioma.

The genes are TRBV4-2 and TRBJ2-3, with 9 bases fitting TRBD2. The J segment lost 5 bases and the V segment lost 3 bases, leaving 9 bases of the junction unmatched. The V gene's germline CDR1 is LGHNA and CDR2 YNFKEQ. This CDR3 region has 16 residues. The CDR3 coding sequence is TGTGCCAGCAGCCAGGCGGGGGGGCGCGGGGGAGATACGCAGTATTTT. This sequence encodes CASSQAGGRGGDTQYF.

The chain joins TRBV6-7 to TRBJ2-3; D may be TRBD1 (5 bases). TRBV6-7 is recorded as an ORF, its role being uncertain. This CDR3 is built from 10 residues. V dropped 9 bases and J dropped 4 bases, with 5 bases sitting between them. CDR3 nucleotides: TGTGCCAGGACAGCAGATACGCAGTATTTT. Encoded protein: CARTADTQYF.

A single count supports this clone. This rearrangement joins TRBV7-9 to TRBJ2-5; 9 bases are shared with TRBD1. V trimming: 5 bases; J trimming: 1 base; junction bases outside the gene matches: 8. Germline V lookup: CDR1 SEHNR, CDR2 FQNEAQ (reference sequence). The CDR3 spans 16 residues. CDR3 protein: CASSGTADRGQETQYF. The CDR3 nucleotides are TGTGCCAGCAGCGGCACAGCGGACAGGGGCCAAGAGACCCAGTACTTC.

This rearrangement joins TRBV5-1 to TRBJ2-7; 9 nucleotides line up with TRBD1. J was trimmed by 6 bases and V by 4 bases; bases with no gene match: 14. Germline V gives CDR1 SGHRS, CDR2 YFSETQ. CDR3 length: 16 amino acids. CDR3 sequence: CASSPRLGTGFSEQYF. The DNA of the CDR3 is TGCGCCAGCAGCCCACGTTTGGGGACAGGGTTTTCCGAGCAGTACTTC.

V usage is TRBV7-2 and J usage is TRBJ1-1, with 8 bases that match TRBD1. Germline CDR1 SGHTA, CDR2 FQGNSA. CDR3 length: 15 residues. The ends lost 5 bases at V and 1 base at J; junction bases unmatched: 6. The CDR3 nucleotides are TGTGCCAGCAGCCCCCCAGGGGGCGGGAACACTGAAGCTTTCTTT. As protein: CASSPPGGGNTEAFF.

This clone was counted a few times. The chain couples TRBV2 to TRBJ1-2; 9 nucleotides line up with TRBD1. The CDR3 extends over 15 amino acids. Germline V gene lookup returns CDR1 SNHLY and CDR2 FYNNEI. V shed 5 bases and J 4 bases; nucleotides not matched to a gene: 8. The CDR3 coding sequence is TGTGCCAGCAGTTCCCCGGGACAGGGCACCTATGGCTACACCTTC. Residues: CASSSPGQGTYGYTF.

The J gene is TRBJ2-1, the V gene TRBV29-1; maybe TRBD1 (6 bases). V shed 5 bases and J shed 6 bases, with 14 bases lying between them. CDR3 length: 13 amino acids. Looked up from germline, CDR1 is SQVTM and CDR2 is ANQGSEA. The CDR3 spells CSVLLARGNEQFF. The CDR3 DNA reads as TGCAGCGTTTTGCTCGCCAGGGGCAATGAGCAGTTCTTC.

The table lists this clone with a count of one. This sequence joins TRBV11-2 and TRBJ1-5; tentative D call: TRBD1 (6 bases). V lost 2 bases, J lost 5 bases, and 10 bases lay in between. CDR3 length: 14 residues. CDR1 SGHAT and CDR2 FQNNGV come from the germline V gene. The CDR3 DNA sequence: TGTGCCAGCAGCTTATCGGACAGCGATCAGCCCCAGCATTTT. It codes for CASSLSDSDQPQHF. Complete variable domain (other parts from reference TRBV11-2 and TRBJ1-5): EAGVAQSPRYKIIEKRQSVAFWCNPISGHATLYWYQQILGQGPKLLIQFQNNGVVDDSQLPKDRFSAERLKGVDSTLKIQPAKLEDSAVYLCASSLSDSDQPQHFGDGTRLSIL.

This clone appeared a few times. The rearrangement joins TRBV10-3 to TRBJ2-2; no clear D. Germline V gene lookup returns CDR1 ENHRY and CDR2 SYGVKD. CDR3 length: 13 amino acids. With 3 bases removed from V and 2 bases from J, the gap between germline ends came to 4 bases. CDR3 sequence: CAISDGNTGELFF. In DNA, the CDR3 is TGTGCCATCAGTGACGGTAACACCGGGGAGCTGTTTTTT.

This clone was seen only a few times. This sequence joins TRBV14 and TRBJ1-6, with a weak D call TRBD1 (6 bases). The CDR3 length is 17 residues. Germline values: CDR1 SGHDN, CDR2 FVKESK. V was cut by 4 bases and J by 10 bases, with 23 bases left in between. The CDR3 DNA reads TGTGCCAGCAGCCGGGGCCCCCCACAGGGATTGGGGTCACCCCTCCACTTT. This gives the protein CASSRGPPQGLGSPLHF. Full variable domain (missing parts from reference TRBV14 and TRBJ1-6): EAGVTQFPSHSVIEKGQTVTLRCDPISGHDNLYWYRRVMGKEIKFLLHFVKESKQDESGMPNNRFLAERTGGTYSTLKVQPAELEDSGVYFCASSRGPPQGLGSPLHFGNGTRLTVT.

By proportion, this clone is medium-sized. This chain joins TRBV30 and TRBJ1-5, with a tentative D call TRBD1 (6 bases). CDR3 length: 12 amino acids. V dropped 4 bases and J dropped 6 bases, with 10 bases sitting between them. Germline V gives CDR1 GTSNPN, CDR2 SVGIG (reference sequence). The CDR3 DNA reads TGTGCCTGGAATACAGGGAGTCAGCCCCAGCATTTT. Residues: CAWNTGSQPQHF.

In its sample, this clone was seen once. This chain uses TRBV15 with TRBJ2-3; D uncertain. This CDR3 has 12 amino acids. Germline CDR1 is LNHNV and CDR2 is YYDKDF (reference sequence). V was pared by 9 bases and J by 5 bases, with 12 bases between. The CDR3 protein is CATSYSGDTQYF. The CDR3 nucleotides are TGTGCCACATCTTACTCTGGAGATACGCAGTATTTT.

The V and J genes are TRBV5-1 and TRBJ2-2, with 13 positions matching TRBD2. The CDR3 has 17 residues. V trimming: 3 bases; J trimming: 2 bases; junction bases outside the gene matches: 4. CDR1 is SGHRS, CDR2 YFSETQ, per germline. The chain's CDR3 is CASSWGLAGSNTGELFF. CDR3 nucleotide sequence: TGCGCCAGCAGCTGGGGACTAGCGGGGAGCAACACCGGGGAGCTGTTTTTT.

The rearrangement joins TRBV10-2 to TRBJ1-2; 9 bases are shared with TRBD1. V lost 6 bases and J lost 7; bases outside the gene matches: 9. The CDR3 extends over 14 amino acids. Looked up from germline, CDR1 is WSHSY and CDR2 is SAAADI. The CDR3 DNA sequence: TGCGCCAGCAGAGATCATGGACAGGGGCTTGGCTACACCTTC. Residues: CASRDHGQGLGYTF.

The chain joins TRBV6-4 to TRBJ2-1; D might be TRBD2 (6 bases). The germline V gene has CDR1 MRHNA and CDR2 SNTAGT. The germline V and J ends were trimmed by 0 bases and 9 bases, with 12 bases remaining between them. This CDR3 contains 14 residues. The CDR3 sequence is CASSDSAGLGEQFF. The CDR3, as DNA: TGTGCCAGCAGTGACTCGGCGGGGCTCGGTGAGCAGTTCTTC.

The V and J genes are TRBV10-2 and TRBJ1-2; weak D call: TRBD1 (5 bases). The CDR3 consists of 14 residues. Germline loops: CDR1 WSHSY, CDR2 SAAADI. The V gene lost 0 bases and the J gene lost 4 bases, with 9 bases spanning the gap. CDR3: CASSESTTAYGYTF. For the CDR3, the DNA is TGCGCCAGCAGTGAGTCAACGACAGCCTATGGCTACACCTTC.

This clone was detected once. The rearrangement links TRBV19 to TRBJ1-1; TRBD1 agrees at 7 bases. Germline loops: CDR1 LNHDA, CDR2 SQIVND (reference sequence). The CDR3 covers 13 residues. Unmatched junction bases numbered 0, after V lost 4 bases and J lost 1 base. The CDR3 region has the DNA TGTGCCAGTAGTAACAGGGGGAACACTGAAGCTTTCTTT. Its translation is CASSNRGNTEAFF.

V usage is TRBV2 and J usage is TRBJ2-7; 8 bases fit TRBD1. The germline gives CDR1 SNHLY, CDR2 FYNNEI. Trimming at V came to 4 bases and at J to 7 bases, leaving 6 bases not matched to a gene. This CDR3 is 13 amino acids long. The CDR3 loop reads CASSGRTGIEQYF. CDR3 in DNA: TGTGCCAGCAGTGGTCGGACAGGGATAGAGCAGTACTTC.

This clone was picked up a small number of times. This rearrangement joins TRBV6-5 to TRBJ2-7; 7 bases match TRBD1. Per the germline V gene, CDR1 is MNHEY and CDR2 is SVGAGI. This CDR3 region has 13 residues. With V trimmed by 5 bases and J by 3 bases, 4 bases remained unmatched. As DNA, the CDR3 is TGTGCCAGCAGTAAAAGGGACAGCTACGAGCAGTACTTC. The encoded protein is CASSKRDSYEQYF.

The V gene is TRBV5-1, the J gene TRBJ1-3, with D unclear. V was pared by 4 bases and J by 4 bases, with 15 bases between. The V gene's germline CDR1 is SGHRS and CDR2 YFSETQ. The length of the CDR3 is 15 residues. This CDR3 is CASSPDGGRGNTIYF. The CDR3, as DNA: TGCGCCAGCAGCCCGGATGGAGGTAGAGGAAACACCATATATTTT. Together with reference TRBV5-1 and TRBJ1-3, the CDR3 gives the full variable domain: KAGVTQTPRYLIKTRGQQVTLSCSPISGHRSVSWYQQTPGQGLQFLFEYFSETQRNKGNFPGRFSGRQFSNSRSEMNVSTLELGDSALYLCASSPDGGRGNTIYFGEGSWLTVV.

The V gene is TRBV5-1, the J gene TRBJ1-1, with TRBD1 matching 7 bases. CDR3 size: 14 residues. V lost 5 bases, J lost 3 bases, and 7 bases stayed unmatched. Per germline, CDR1 SGHRS and CDR2 YFSETQ. The CDR3 sequence: CASRPTGVDTEAFF. For the CDR3, the DNA is TGCGCCAGCAGACCAACAGGGGTTGACACTGAAGCTTTCTTT.

J is TRBJ1-1 and V is TRBV29-1; 9 positions agree with TRBD1. This CDR3 is built from 15 residues. Germline CDR1 reads SQVTM; CDR2 reads ANQGSEA. V shed 3 bases, J shed 0 bases, and the junction held 5 bases outside the gene matches. The CDR3 DNA reads as TGCAGCGTTGACGGACAGGGGAACATGAACACTGAAGCTTTCTTT. The encoded protein is CSVDGQGNMNTEAFF.

This sequence joins TRBV7-8 and TRBJ1-3; D unclear. The CDR3 length is 14 residues. Trimming pared 3 bases from V and 0 bases from J, leaving 6 bases between. CDR1 SGHVS and CDR2 FQNEAQ come from the germline V gene. The CDR3, as DNA: TGTGCCAGCAGCTTGCAGCGCTCTGGAAACACCATATATTTT. Its protein product is CASSLQRSGNTIYF.

The chain combines TRBV5-1 with TRBJ2-7; 7 positions match TRBD1. V shed 3 bases, J shed 5 bases, and the junction held 8 bases outside the gene matches. Germline CDR1 and CDR2: SGHRS and YFSETQ. The CDR3 has 14 amino acids. CDR3 sequence reads: CASSSRTGWDEQYF. For the CDR3, the DNA is TGCGCCAGCAGCTCAAGGACAGGCTGGGACGAGCAGTACTTC. The variable domain in full, with the rest retrieved from reference TRBV5-1 and TRBJ2-7, is KAGVTQTPRYLIKTRGQQVTLSCSPISGHRSVSWYQQTPGQGLQFLFEYFSETQRNKGNFPGRFSGRQFSNSRSEMNVSTLELGDSALYLCASSSRTGWDEQYFGPGTRLTVT.

The chain employs TRBV5-1 and TRBJ2-5; TRBD1 agrees at 10 bases. The CDR3 contains 16 residues. V trimming: 0 bases; J trimming: 4 bases; junction bases outside the gene matches: 6. Germline assignment: CDR1 SGHRS and CDR2 YFSETQ. DNA for the CDR3: TGCGCCAGCAGCTTGGGAGAGGGACAGGGGAGAGAGACCCAGTACTTC. Protein product: CASSLGEGQGRETQYF.

The V and J genes are TRBV5-4 and TRBJ1-1; D may be TRBD1 (5 bases). The V end was cut by 4 bases, the J end by 4 bases, with 17 bases between. Per the germline V gene, CDR1 is SGHNT and CDR2 is YYREEE (reference sequence). This CDR3 spans 15 amino acids. The CDR3 spells CASSRGGAWGTEAFF. CDR3 nucleotide sequence: TGTGCCAGCAGCCGTGGTGGGGCCTGGGGCACTGAAGCTTTCTTT.

This chain uses TRBV2 with TRBJ1-1; possible D gene TRBD1, 5 bases. This CDR3 spans 13 amino acids. The V end was cut by 5 bases, the J end by 3 bases, with 10 bases between. Germline CDR1 SNHLY, CDR2 FYNNEI. In DNA, the CDR3 is TGTGCCAGCAGTCCGGGGGGTCACACTGAAGCTTTCTTT. Translating gives CASSPGGHTEAFF.

J is TRBJ2-7 and V is TRBV19; 9 bases line up with TRBD2. Per the germline V gene, CDR1 is LNHDA and CDR2 is SQIVND (reference sequence). The CDR3 runs to 14 residues. V shed 6 bases, J shed 3 bases, and the junction held 6 bases outside the gene matches. The CDR3 spells CASSLAGMLYEQYF. The CDR3 nucleotides read TGTGCCAGTAGCCTAGCGGGGATGCTCTACGAGCAGTACTTC.